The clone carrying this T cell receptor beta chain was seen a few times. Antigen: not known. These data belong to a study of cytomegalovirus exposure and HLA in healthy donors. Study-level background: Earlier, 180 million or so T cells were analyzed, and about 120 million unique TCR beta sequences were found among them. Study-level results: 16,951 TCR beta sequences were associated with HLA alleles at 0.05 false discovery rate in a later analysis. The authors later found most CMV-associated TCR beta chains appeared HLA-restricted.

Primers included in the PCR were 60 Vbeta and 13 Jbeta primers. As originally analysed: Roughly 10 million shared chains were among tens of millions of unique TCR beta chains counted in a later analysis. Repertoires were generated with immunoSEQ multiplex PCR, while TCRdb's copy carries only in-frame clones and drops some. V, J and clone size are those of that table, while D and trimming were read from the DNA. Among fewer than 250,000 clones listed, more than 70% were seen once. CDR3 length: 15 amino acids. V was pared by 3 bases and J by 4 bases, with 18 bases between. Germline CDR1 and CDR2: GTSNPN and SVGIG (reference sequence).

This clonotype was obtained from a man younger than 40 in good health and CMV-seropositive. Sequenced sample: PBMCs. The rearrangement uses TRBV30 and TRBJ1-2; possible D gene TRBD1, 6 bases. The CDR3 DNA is TGTGCCTGGAGCCCCAGCCTGACAGGCGGCTATGGCTACACCTTC. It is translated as CAWSPSLTGGYGYTF.